The rows below give T cell receptor beta chains drawn from one sample of a study of cytomegalovirus exposure and HLA in healthy donors. Produced via immunoSEQ multiplex PCR; TCRdb's table is partial and in-frame only. This table has about 130,000 clones, around 70% appearing once. The sequenced sample was PBMCs. All receptors derive from a man aged 25-45 years in good health and CMV-seropositive. Each CDR3 is given without its conserved first and last residue. Fields, in order: D gene, V gene, CDR3 protein. D genes are given only for firm matches.

TRBD2 | TRBV27 | ASSSPIAGYTDTQY
. | TRBV28 | ASSYPPLLSSYEQY
. | TRBV2 | ASTTWGQGEKPF
TRBD2 | TRBV6-5 | ASAQGLRYEQS
. | TRBV21-1 | ASSKVCGRIYEQY
TRBD1 | TRBV5-6 | ASSRGTGNTEAF
. | TRBV7-3 | ASSLWGDSQETQY
. | TRBV5-1 | ASSAYLGPRGEETQY
TRBD1 | TRBV15 | ATSWTGAYLSTDTQY
. | TRBV5-1 | ASSGEGATNEKLF
. | TRBV7-9 | ASSLGLNYGYT
TRBD2 | TRBV6-5 | ASSYTRGGSNEQF
. | TRBV6-7 | ASSYGRVQETQY
. | TRBV28 | ASSQGGGSETIY
TRBD2 | TRBV5-4 | ASSTSGTYEQY
TRBD1 | TRBV6-5 | ASRQQGFGEQY